These 2 T cell receptor beta chains came from one sample sequenced in a study of blood T cell repertoires in COVID-19. Sequenced by immunoSEQ multiplex PCR; TCRdb stores in-frame clones only, minus some. The sample includes some 290,000 clones, about nine tenths seen only once; the top ten take approximately 10%. Input material: peripheral blood. Receptors were obtained from a woman aged 25 to 45 with COVID-19, enrolled during active disease.

The chain couples TRBV28 to TRBJ2-5, with 9 positions matching TRBD1. V lost 6 bases, J lost 7 bases, and 6 bases stayed unmatched. Germline V gene sequence: CDR1 MDHEN, CDR2 SYDVKM. The CDR3 contains 13 residues. CDR3 sequence (DNA): TGTGCCAGCAGCCCGGGACAGGGATGGACCCAGTACTTC. Translated, it gives CASSPGQGWTQYF.

This chain links TRBV27 with TRBJ2-7; D perhaps matches TRBD1 (7 bases). Per the germline V gene, CDR1 is MNHEY and CDR2 is SMNVEV (reference sequence). Trimming left V 6 bases short and J 2 bases short, with 14 bases between. This CDR3 has 14 residues. In nucleotides, the CDR3 is TGTGCCAGCAGCCCAGGGGGGCCAACCTACGAGCAGTACTTC. Translation gives CASSPGGPTYEQYF.